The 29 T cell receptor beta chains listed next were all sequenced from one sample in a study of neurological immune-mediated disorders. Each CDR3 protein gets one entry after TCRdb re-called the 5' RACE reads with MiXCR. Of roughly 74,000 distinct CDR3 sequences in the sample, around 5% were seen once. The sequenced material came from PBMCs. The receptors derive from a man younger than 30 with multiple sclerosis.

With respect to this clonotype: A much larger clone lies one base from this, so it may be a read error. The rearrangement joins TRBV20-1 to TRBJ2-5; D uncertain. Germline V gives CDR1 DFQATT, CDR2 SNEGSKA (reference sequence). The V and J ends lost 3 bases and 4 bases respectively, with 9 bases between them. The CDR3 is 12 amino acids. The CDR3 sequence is CSARKRAETQYF. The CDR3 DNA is TGCAGTGCTAGGAAAAGGGCAGAGACCCAGTACTTC.

This chain's CDR3 is CASSLYVGQKNTEAFF. The CDR3 DNA is TGTGCCAGCAGTTTATATGTGGGACAGAAGAACACTGAAGCTTTCTTT. The J gene is TRBJ1-1, the V gene TRBV12-3 or TRBV12-4; 7 bases align to TRBD1. There are 16 residues in the CDR3. Trimming took 2 bases from V and 1 from J; bases not matched to a gene: 7.

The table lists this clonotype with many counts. Here the CDR3 DNA reads TGTGCCAGCAGCGTAGGTTCTGGCGGGAGTTTAACTCAGTACTTC. This sequence encodes CASSVGSGGSLTQYF. This chain links TRBV9 with TRBJ2-4, with 7 positions matching TRBD2. Per germline, CDR1 SGDLS and CDR2 YYNGEE. Germline trimming cut 0 bases from V and 12 bases from J; bases unmatched to any gene: 12. The length of the CDR3 is 15 residues.

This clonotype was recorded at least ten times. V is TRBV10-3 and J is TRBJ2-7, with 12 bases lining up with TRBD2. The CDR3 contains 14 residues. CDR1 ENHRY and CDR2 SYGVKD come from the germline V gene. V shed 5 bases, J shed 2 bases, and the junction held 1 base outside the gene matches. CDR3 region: CAISRLAGAYEQYF. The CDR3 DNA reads TGTGCCATCAGTCGACTAGCGGGGGCCTACGAGCAGTACTTC.

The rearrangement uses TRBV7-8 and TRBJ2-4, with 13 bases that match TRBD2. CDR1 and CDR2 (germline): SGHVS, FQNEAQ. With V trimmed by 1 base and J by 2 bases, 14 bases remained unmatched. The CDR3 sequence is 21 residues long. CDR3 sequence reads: CASSLERLGLAGSKTKNIQYF. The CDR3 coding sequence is TGTGCCAGCAGCTTAGAAAGGCTGGGACTAGCGGGAAGTAAGACCAAAAACATTCAGTACTTC.

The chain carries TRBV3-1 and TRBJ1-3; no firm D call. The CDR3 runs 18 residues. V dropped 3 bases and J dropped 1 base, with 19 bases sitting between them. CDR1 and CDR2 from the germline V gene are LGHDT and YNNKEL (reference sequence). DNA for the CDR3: TGTGCCAGCAGCCAGACCCGCGTCTGGGCCTTTTCTGGAAACACCATATATTTT. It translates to CASSQTRVWAFSGNTIYF.

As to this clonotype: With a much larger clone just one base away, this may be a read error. The CDR3 DNA sequence: TGTGCCAGCAGTAGGGGAAAGGGGCTTGAAGCTTTCTTT. Translating it yields CASSRGKGLEAFF. This sequence joins TRBV12-3 or TRBV12-4 and TRBJ1-1, with a possible D match to TRBD1 (5 bases). The CDR3 is 13 residues long. V was trimmed by 5 bases and J by 7 bases, leaving 14 bases between them.

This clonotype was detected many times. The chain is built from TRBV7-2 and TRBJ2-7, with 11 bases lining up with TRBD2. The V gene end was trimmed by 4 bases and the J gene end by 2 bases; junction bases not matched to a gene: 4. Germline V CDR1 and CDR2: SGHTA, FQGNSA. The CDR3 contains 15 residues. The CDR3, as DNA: TGTGCCAGCAGCTCGAAGGGACTAGCGGCCTACGAGCAGTACTTC. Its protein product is CASSSKGLAAYEQYF.

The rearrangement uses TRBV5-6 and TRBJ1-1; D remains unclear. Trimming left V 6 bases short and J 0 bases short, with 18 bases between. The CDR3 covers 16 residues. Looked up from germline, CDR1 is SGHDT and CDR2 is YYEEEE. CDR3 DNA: TGTGCCAGCACCCTCCTGAGCCTGGAGATGAACACTGAAGCTTTCTTT. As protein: CASTLLSLEMNTEAFF.

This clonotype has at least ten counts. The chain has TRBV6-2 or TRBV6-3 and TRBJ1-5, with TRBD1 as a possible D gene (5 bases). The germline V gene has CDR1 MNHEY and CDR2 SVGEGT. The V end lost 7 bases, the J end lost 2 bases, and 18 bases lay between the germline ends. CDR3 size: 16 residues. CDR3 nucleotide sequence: TGTGCCAGCACCCTAAGATCGAGGGGTCGCAATCAGCCCCAGCATTTT. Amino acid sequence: CASTLRSRGRNQPQHF.

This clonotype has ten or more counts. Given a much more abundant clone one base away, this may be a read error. In DNA form, the CDR3 reads TGTGCCAGCAGCTTAGTGCGGGAAAGCTCCTACGAGCAGTACTTC. Amino acids: CASSLVRESSYEQYF. The chain links TRBV7-8 to TRBJ2-7, with D perhaps TRBD2 (6 bases). V gave up 1 base and J gave up 0 bases, with 10 bases separating them. This CDR3 has 15 residues. Germline V gives CDR1 SGHVS, CDR2 FQNEAQ.

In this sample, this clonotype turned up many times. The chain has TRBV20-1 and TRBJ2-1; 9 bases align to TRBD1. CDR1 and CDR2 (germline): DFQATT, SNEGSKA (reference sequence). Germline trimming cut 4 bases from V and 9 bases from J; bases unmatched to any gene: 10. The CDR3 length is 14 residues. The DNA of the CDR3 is TGCAGTGCTAATATACCGGGACAGGGAGGTGAGCAGTTCTTC. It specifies CSANIPGQGGEQFF.

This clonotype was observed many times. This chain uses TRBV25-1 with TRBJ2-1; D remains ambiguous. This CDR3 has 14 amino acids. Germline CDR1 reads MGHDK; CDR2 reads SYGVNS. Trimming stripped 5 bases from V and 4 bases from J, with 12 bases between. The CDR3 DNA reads TGTGCCAGCAGTACAGCAAGACTTTACAATGAGCAGTTCTTC. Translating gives CASSTARLYNEQFF. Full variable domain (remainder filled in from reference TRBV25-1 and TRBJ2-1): EADIYQTPRYLVIGTGKKITLECSQTMGHDKMYWYQQDPGMELHLIHYSYGVNSTEKGDLSSESTVSRIRTEHFPLTLESARPSHTSQYLCASSTARLYNEQFFGPGTRLTVL.

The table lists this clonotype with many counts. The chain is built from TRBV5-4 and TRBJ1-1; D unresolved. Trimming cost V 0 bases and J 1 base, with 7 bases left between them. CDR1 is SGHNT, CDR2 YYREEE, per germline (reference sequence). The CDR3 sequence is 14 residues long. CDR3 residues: CASSLGRGNTEAFF. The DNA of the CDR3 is TGTGCCAGCAGCTTGGGTCGCGGGAACACTGAAGCTTTCTTT.

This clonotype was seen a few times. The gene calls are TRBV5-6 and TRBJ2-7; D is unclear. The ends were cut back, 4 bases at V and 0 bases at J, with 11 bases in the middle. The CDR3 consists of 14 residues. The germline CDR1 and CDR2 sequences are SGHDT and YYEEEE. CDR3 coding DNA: TGTGCCAGCAGCAGAGGCAGATTCTCCTACGAGCAGTACTTC. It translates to CASSRGRFSYEQYF.

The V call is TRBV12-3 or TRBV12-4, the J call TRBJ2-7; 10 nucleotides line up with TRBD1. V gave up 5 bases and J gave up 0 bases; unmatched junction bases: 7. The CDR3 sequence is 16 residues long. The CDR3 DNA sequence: TGTGCCAGCAGTACTGGACAGGGGGACTTCTCCTACGAGCAGTACTTC. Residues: CASSTGQGDFSYEQYF.

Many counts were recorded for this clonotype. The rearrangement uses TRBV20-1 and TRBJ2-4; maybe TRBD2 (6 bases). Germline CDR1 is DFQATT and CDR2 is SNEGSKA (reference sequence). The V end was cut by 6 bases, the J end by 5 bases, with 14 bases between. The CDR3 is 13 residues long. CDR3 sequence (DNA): TGCAGTGCCCCTGAGTCGGGGGAAAACATTCAGTACTTC. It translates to CSAPESGENIQYF.

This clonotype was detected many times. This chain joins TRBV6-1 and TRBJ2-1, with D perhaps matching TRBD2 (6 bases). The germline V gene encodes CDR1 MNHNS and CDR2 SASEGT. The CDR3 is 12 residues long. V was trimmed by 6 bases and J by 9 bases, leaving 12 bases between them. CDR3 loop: CASSRDFSEQFF. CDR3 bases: TGTGCCAGCAGCCGGGACTTCAGTGAGCAGTTCTTC.

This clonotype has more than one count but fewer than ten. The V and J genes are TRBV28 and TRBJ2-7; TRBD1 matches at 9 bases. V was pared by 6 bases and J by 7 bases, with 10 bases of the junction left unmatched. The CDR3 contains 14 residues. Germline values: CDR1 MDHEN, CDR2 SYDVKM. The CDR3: CASRTPGQGQEQYF. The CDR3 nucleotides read TGTGCCAGCAGGACCCCGGGACAGGGCCAAGAGCAGTACTTC.

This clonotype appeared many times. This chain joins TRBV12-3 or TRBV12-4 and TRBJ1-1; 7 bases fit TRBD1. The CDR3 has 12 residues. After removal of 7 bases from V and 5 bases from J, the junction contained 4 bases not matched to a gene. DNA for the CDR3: TGTGCCAGCATGAGGGGGCTTACTGAAGCTTTCTTT. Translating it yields CASMRGLTEAFF.

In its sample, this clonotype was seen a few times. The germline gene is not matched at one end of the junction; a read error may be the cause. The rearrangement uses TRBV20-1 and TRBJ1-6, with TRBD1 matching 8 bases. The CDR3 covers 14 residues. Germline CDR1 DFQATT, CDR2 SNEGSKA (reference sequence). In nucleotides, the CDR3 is TGCAGTGGAGGGACAGGCGCCTATAATTCACCCCTCAACTTT. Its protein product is CSGGTGAYNSPLNF.

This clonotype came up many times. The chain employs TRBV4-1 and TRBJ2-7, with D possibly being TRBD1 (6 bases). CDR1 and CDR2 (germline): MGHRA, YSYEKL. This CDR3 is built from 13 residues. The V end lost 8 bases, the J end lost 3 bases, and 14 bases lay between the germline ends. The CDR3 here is CASSLEGGYEQYF. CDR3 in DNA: TGCGCCAGCTCCCTAGAAGGGGGCTACGAGCAGTACTTC.

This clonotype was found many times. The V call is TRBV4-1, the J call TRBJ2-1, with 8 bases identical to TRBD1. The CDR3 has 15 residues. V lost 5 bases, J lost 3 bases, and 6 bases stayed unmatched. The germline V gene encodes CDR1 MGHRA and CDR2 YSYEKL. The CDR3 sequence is CASSAQGVVYNEQFF. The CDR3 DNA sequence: TGCGCCAGCAGCGCACAGGGGGTGGTCTACAATGAGCAGTTCTTC.

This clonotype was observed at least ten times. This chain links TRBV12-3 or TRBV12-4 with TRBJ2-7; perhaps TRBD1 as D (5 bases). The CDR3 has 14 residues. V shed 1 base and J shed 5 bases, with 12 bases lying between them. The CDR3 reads CASSLGTRVNEQYF. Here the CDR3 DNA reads TGTGCCAGCAGTTTAGGGACACGAGTAAACGAGCAGTACTTC.

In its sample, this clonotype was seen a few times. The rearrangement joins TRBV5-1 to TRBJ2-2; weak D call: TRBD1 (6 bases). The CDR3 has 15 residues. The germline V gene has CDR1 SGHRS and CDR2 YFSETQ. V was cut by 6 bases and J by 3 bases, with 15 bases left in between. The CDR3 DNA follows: TGCGCCAGCAAATCAAACTCAGGGGACACCGGGGAGCTGTTTTTT. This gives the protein CASKSNSGDTGELFF.

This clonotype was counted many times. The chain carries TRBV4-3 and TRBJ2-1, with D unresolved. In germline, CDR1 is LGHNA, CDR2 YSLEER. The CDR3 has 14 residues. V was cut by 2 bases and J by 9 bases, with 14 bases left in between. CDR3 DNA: TGCGCCAGCAGCCAATTATCGATGGGTGGTGAGCAGTTCTTC. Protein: CASSQLSMGGEQFF.

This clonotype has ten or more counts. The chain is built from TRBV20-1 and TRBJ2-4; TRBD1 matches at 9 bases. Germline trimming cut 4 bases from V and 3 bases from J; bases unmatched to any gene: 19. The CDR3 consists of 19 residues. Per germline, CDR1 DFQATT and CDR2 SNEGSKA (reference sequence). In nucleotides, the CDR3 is TGCAGTGCTAAAACCCGGGACAGGGATGCGGGGTTTGTCAAAAACATTCAGTACTTC. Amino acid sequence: CSAKTRDRDAGFVKNIQYF.

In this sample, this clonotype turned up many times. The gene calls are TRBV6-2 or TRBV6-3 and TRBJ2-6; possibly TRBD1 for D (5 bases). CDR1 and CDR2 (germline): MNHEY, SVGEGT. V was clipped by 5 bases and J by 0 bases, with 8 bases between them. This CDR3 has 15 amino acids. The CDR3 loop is CASSKDNSGANVLTF. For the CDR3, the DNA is TGTGCCAGCAGTAAGGACAACTCTGGGGCCAACGTCCTGACTTTC.

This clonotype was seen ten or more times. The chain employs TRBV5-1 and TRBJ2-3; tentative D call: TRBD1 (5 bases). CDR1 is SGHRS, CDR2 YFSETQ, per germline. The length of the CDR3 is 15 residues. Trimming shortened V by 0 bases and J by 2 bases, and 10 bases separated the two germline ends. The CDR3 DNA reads TGCGCCAGCAGCTTGGAGGCAGGGAACACAGATACGCAGTATTTT. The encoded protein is CASSLEAGNTDTQYF.